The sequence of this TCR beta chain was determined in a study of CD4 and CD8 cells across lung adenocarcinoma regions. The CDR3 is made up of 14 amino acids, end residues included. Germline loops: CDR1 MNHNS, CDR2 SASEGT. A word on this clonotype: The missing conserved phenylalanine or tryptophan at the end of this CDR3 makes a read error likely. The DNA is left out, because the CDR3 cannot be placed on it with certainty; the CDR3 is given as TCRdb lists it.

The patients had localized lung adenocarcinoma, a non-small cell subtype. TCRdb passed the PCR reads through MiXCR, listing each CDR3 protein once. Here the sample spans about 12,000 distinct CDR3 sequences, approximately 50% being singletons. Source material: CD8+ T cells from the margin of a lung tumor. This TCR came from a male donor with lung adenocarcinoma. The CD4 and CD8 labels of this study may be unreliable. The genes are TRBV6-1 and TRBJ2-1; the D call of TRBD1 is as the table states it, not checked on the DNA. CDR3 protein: CASSEARDGSAPLV.